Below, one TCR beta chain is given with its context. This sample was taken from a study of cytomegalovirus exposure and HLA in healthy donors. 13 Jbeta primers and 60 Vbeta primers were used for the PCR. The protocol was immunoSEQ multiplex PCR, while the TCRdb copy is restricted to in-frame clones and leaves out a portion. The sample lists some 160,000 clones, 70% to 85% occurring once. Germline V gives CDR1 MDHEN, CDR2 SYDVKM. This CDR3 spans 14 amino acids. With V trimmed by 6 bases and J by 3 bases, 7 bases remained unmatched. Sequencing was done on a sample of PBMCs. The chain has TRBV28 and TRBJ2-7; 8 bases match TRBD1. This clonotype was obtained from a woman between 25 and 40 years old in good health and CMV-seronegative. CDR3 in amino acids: CASSPTGDRYEQYF. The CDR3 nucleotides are TGTGCCAGCAGCCCGACAGGGGACCGCTACGAGCAGTACTTC. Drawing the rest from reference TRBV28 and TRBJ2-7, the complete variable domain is DVKVTQSSRYLVKRTGEKVFLECVQDMDHENMFWYRQDPGLGLRLIYFSYDVKMKEKGDIPEGYSVSREKKERFSLILESASTNQTSMYLCASSPTGDRYEQYFGPGTRLTVT.